The 30 T cell receptor beta chains below were found in one sample sequenced in a study of T-cell reconstitution after alpha-beta-depleted transplantation in children. This sample's TCRbeta library carried unique molecular identifier barcodes. TCRdb re-derived calls from the PCR reads in MiXCR, one entry per CDR3 protein. The sample holds about 150,000 distinct CDR3 sequences, roughly 8.8% seen once. This specimen was PBMCs, mostly from graft donor cells, taken 180 days after TCRalphabeta/CD19-depleted stem cell transplant. These receptors were taken from a female patient aged 2-9 years who had a stem cell transplant for congenital amegakaryocytic thrombocytopenia, so the T cells may come from the graft donor.

This clonotype was recorded many times. CDR3 sequence reads: CASSLGTALSYEQYF. The DNA for the CDR3 is TGTGCCAGCAGCTTAGGGACAGCCCTCTCCTACGAGCAGTACTTC. This chain links TRBV7-8 with TRBJ2-7; TRBD1 is a possible D gene (6 bases). V was trimmed by 1 base and J by 0 bases, leaving 10 bases between them. The CDR3 length is 15 residues. CDR1 is SGHVS, CDR2 FQNEAQ, per germline.

This clonotype was recorded many times. The V call is TRBV28, the J call TRBJ1-1; D remains unclear. The germline V and J ends were trimmed by 6 bases and 0 bases, with 17 bases remaining between them. From germline, CDR1 is MDHEN and CDR2 SYDVKM. This CDR3 has 16 residues. The CDR3 DNA is TGTGCCAGCAGCCCATATACCCCATCGATGAACACTGAAGCTTTCTTT. It is translated as CASSPYTPSMNTEAFF.

This clonotype was detected many times. This chain joins TRBV9 and TRBJ2-5; no firm D call. Germline V gene lookup returns CDR1 SGDLS and CDR2 YYNGEE. CDR3 length: 14 residues. Trimming took 4 bases from V and 5 from J, leaving 15 bases between them. CDR3 amino acids: CASSLRGGLETQYF. CDR3 DNA sequence: TGTGCCAGCAGCCTCCGCGGTGGCCTGGAGACCCAGTACTTC.

In its sample, this clonotype was seen many times. The genes are TRBV6-5 and TRBJ1-6; 8 nucleotides align to TRBD1. There are 13 residues in the CDR3. Germline CDR1 reads MNHEY; CDR2 reads SVGAGI. Trimming cost V 8 bases and J 11 bases; bases outside gene matches: 8. CDR3 sequence (DNA): TGTGCCAGCCGGCAGGGGGCGGAAGCACCCCTCCACTTT. This codes for CASRQGAEAPLHF.

Points on this clonotype: A read error may be the cause here, since a much bigger clone is one base away. This CDR3 is missing its conserved last phenylalanine or tryptophan, likely due to a read error. The chain combines TRBV5-1 with TRBJ2-7, with 7 bases fitting TRBD2. Trimming took 0 bases from V and 2 from J; bases not matched to a gene: 2. Germline V gene lookup returns CDR1 SGHRS and CDR2 YFSETQ. The CDR3 has 14 amino acids. The CDR3 region is CASSLEGGTYEQYL. In nucleotides, the CDR3 is TGCGCCAGCAGCTTGGAGGGAGGGACCTACGAGCAGTACCTC.

In this sample, this clonotype turned up many times. The chain joins TRBV12-3 or TRBV12-4 to TRBJ2-2; D assignment may be TRBD1 or TRBD2 (5 bases each). CDR3 size: 15 residues. Trimming cost V 6 bases and J 3 bases, with 14 bases left between them. DNA for the CDR3: TGTGCCAGCAGGACCGGGACCACCTACACCGGGGAGCTGTTTTTT. Translating gives CASRTGTTYTGELFF.

The chain is built from TRBV29-1 and TRBJ1-1, with a tentative D call TRBD1 (5 bases). The CDR3 contains 17 residues. V lost 5 bases and J 0 bases, leaving 22 bases between the germline ends. CDR1 is SQVTM and CDR2 is ANQGSEA in the germline V gene. CDR3 protein: CSVPLEGRWAMNTEAFF. The CDR3 DNA is TGCAGCGTTCCCCTTGAGGGGCGGTGGGCCATGAACACTGAAGCTTTCTTT.

This chain joins TRBV5-1 and TRBJ2-2; 8 nucleotides match TRBD1. With V trimmed by 4 bases and J by 5 bases, 10 bases remained unmatched. The CDR3 is made up of 16 amino acids. Germline CDR1 and CDR2: SGHRS and YFSETQ. The CDR3 protein is CASSPGTGGRTGELFF. In nucleotides, the CDR3 is TGCGCCAGCAGCCCGGGGACAGGTGGTAGGACCGGGGAGCTGTTTTTT.

This clonotype was counted many times. V and J are TRBV5-4 and TRBJ1-2; D perhaps matches TRBD1 (5 bases). Germline CDR1 SGHNT, CDR2 YYREEE (reference sequence). V was pared by 4 bases and J by 6 bases, with 13 bases between. The CDR3 has 13 residues. The DNA for the CDR3 is TGTGCCAGCAGCCCAAGGGACGGTGATGGCTACACCTTC. This gives the protein CASSPRDGDGYTF.

This clonotype was counted ten times or more. V and J are TRBV20-1 and TRBJ2-3; TRBD2 is a possible D gene (5 bases). Germline values: CDR1 DFQATT, CDR2 SNEGSKA (reference sequence). The ends were cut back, 5 bases at V and 4 bases at J, with 10 bases in the middle. This CDR3 region has 12 residues. CDR3 coding DNA: TGCAGTGCTGGAGGTTCCCCAGATACGCAGTATTTT. Its translation is CSAGGSPDTQYF.

This chain links TRBV19 with TRBJ1-4, with D tentatively TRBD1 (6 bases). Germline V gene data show CDR1 as LNHDA and CDR2 as SQIVND (reference sequence). The ends were cut back, 7 bases at V and 0 bases at J, with 18 bases in the middle. The CDR3 contains 17 residues. This chain's CDR3 is CASTPWGQPATNEKLFF. The CDR3 nucleotides are TGTGCCAGTACCCCTTGGGGGCAGCCTGCAACTAATGAAAAACTGTTTTTT. The variable domain in full, with the rest retrieved from reference TRBV19 and TRBJ1-4, is DGGITQSPKYLFRKEGQNVTLSCEQNLNHDAMYWYRQDPGQGLRLIYYSQIVNDFQKGDIAEGYSVSREKKESFPLTVTSAQKNPTAFYLCASTPWGQPATNEKLFFGSGTQLSVL.

In regard to this clonotype: Since a much larger clone is just one base distant, this may be a read error. V usage is TRBV5-1 and J usage is TRBJ2-1; TRBD2 matches at 8 bases. V lost 2 bases and J lost 3; bases outside the gene matches: 7. Germline V lookup: CDR1 SGHRS, CDR2 YFSETQ. The CDR3 is made up of 16 amino acids. Here the CDR3 DNA reads TGCGCCAGCAGCTTCCGGGGTAGCGGGGTCTACAATGAGCAGTTCTTC. Translation gives CASSFRGSGVYNEQFF.

This clonotype was counted a few times. The chain combines TRBV29-1 with TRBJ1-2; D is ambiguous. Trimming pared 0 bases from V and 4 bases from J, leaving 15 bases between. Germline-derived CDR1 and CDR2 are SQVTM and ANQGSEA. CDR3 size: 15 residues. CDR3 residues: CSVEDLEPASYGYTF. In DNA form, the CDR3 reads TGCAGCGTTGAAGACCTCGAGCCTGCGAGCTATGGCTACACCTTC.

This clonotype was picked up many times. The chain recombines TRBV29-1 with TRBJ2-2; 11 bases map to TRBD2. Germline V gene data show CDR1 as SQVTM and CDR2 as ANQGSEA. V shed 2 bases, J shed 8 bases, and the junction held 13 bases outside the gene matches. This CDR3 comprises 17 residues. The CDR3 is CSVESHVAGGPLGELFF. The CDR3 region has the DNA TGCAGCGTTGAATCTCACGTAGCGGGAGGGCCGTTGGGGGAGCTGTTTTTT.

The V gene is TRBV11-2, the J gene TRBJ1-2; D is uncertain. Germline loops: CDR1 SGHAT, CDR2 FQNNGV. This CDR3 is built from 13 residues. The germline V and J ends were trimmed by 2 bases and 4 bases, with 8 bases remaining between them. This CDR3 is CASSLPFRYGYTF. The CDR3 DNA follows: TGTGCCAGCAGCTTACCATTTCGCTATGGCTACACCTTC.

This clonotype has a count of ten or more. The chain has TRBV28 and TRBJ1-2; 9 bases agree with TRBD1. Unmatched junction bases numbered 6, after V lost 7 bases and J lost 6 bases. The CDR3 is 13 amino acids. The germline gives CDR1 MDHEN, CDR2 SYDVKM. The CDR3 loop reads CASTIYRGHGYTF. The CDR3 DNA is TGTGCCAGCACTATATACAGGGGGCATGGCTACACCTTC.

Ten or more counts support this clonotype. The gene calls are TRBV28 and TRBJ1-1; TRBD1 aligns across 8 bases. The CDR3 spans 16 residues. V gave up 8 bases and J gave up 6 bases; unmatched junction bases: 17. Germline values: CDR1 MDHEN, CDR2 SYDVKM. As DNA, the CDR3 is TGTGCCAGCTTGAGGGCAGGGGGCGTATTTAGCTCTGAAGCTTTCTTT. Protein product: CASLRAGGVFSSEAFF.

This clonotype was seen at least ten times. The germline gene is not matched at one end of the junction; a read error may be the cause. This chain joins TRBV5-1 and TRBJ2-7, with D uncertain. Germline assignment: CDR1 SGHRS and CDR2 YFSETQ. The CDR3 contains 11 residues. CDR3 amino acids: CASSSNYEQYF. In nucleotides, the CDR3 is TGTGCCAGCAGCTCCAACTACGAGCAGTACTTC.

Only a few counts were recorded for this clonotype. CDR3 in DNA: TGTGCCAGCAGCTCGGGACTAGCGGGATTTCTAGGGGAGACCCAGTACTTC. As protein: CASSSGLAGFLGETQYF. The chain links TRBV7-2 to TRBJ2-5; 13 nucleotides line up with TRBD2. Germline CDR1 and CDR2: SGHTA and FQGNSA. V lost 4 bases to trimming and J lost 5 bases; unmatched junction nucleotides: 10. This CDR3 region has 17 residues.

The gene calls are TRBV7-2 and TRBJ2-5; D is uncertain. Deletions cut 1 base from V and 2 bases from J, with 8 bases between. The CDR3 runs to 14 residues. The germline gives CDR1 SGHTA, CDR2 FQGNSA. The CDR3 sequence: CASSLEWGQETQYF. The CDR3 coding sequence is TGTGCCAGCAGCTTAGAGTGGGGACAAGAGACCCAGTACTTC.

To note about this clonotype: It may be a read error: a sequence one base away is much more abundant. The chain uses TRBV5-1 and TRBJ2-1; 14 bases align to TRBD2. The CDR3 sequence is 16 residues long. Germline values: CDR1 SGHRS, CDR2 YFSETQ. V gave up 4 bases and J gave up 8 bases; unmatched junction bases: 8. The CDR3: CASSRSGTSGSDEQFF. In nucleotides, the CDR3 is TGCGCCAGCAGCCGATCGGGGACTAGCGGGAGCGATGAGCAGTTCTTC.

This clonotype was recorded many times. The genes are TRBV28 and TRBJ2-2; possible D gene TRBD1, 5 bases. This CDR3 comprises 15 residues. Germline CDR1 is MDHEN and CDR2 is SYDVKM. V shed 2 bases and J shed 2 bases, with 9 bases lying between them. CDR3 sequence reads: CASSLRTTNTGELFF. CDR3 DNA sequence: TGTGCCAGCAGTTTAAGGACAACAAACACCGGGGAGCTGTTTTTT.

The V call is TRBV28, the J call TRBJ1-1; weak D call: TRBD1 (5 bases). Trimming pared 7 bases from V and 4 bases from J, leaving 13 bases between. The germline V gene encodes CDR1 MDHEN and CDR2 SYDVKM. CDR3 size: 13 residues. Here the CDR3 DNA reads TGTGCCAGCACCCTGTGGAGGGGCACTGAAGCTTTCTTT. It codes for CASTLWRGTEAFF.

This clonotype was counted a few times. The rearrangement joins TRBV7-2 to TRBJ1-1, with D maybe TRBD1 (5 bases). The V end lost 5 bases, the J end lost 4 bases, and 11 bases lay between the germline ends. In germline, CDR1 is SGHTA, CDR2 FQGNSA. There are 13 residues in the CDR3. CDR3 DNA: TGTGCCAGCAGCAGCAGGGTTGTCACTGAAGCTTTCTTT. Translated: CASSSRVVTEAFF.

This clonotype was recorded at least ten times. The chain uses TRBV7-2 and TRBJ1-2; no clear D. Looked up from germline, CDR1 is SGHTA and CDR2 is FQGNSA. The CDR3 runs 17 residues. The V and J ends lost 2 bases and 5 bases respectively, with 21 bases between them. The CDR3 region is CASSLMVLGSSGYGYTF. The CDR3 DNA reads as TGTGCCAGCAGCTTAATGGTACTGGGTTCCAGCGGTTATGGCTACACCTTC.

This clonotype has only a few counts. The chain combines TRBV7-2 with TRBJ2-3; TRBD1 might be the D (6 bases). The CDR3 totals 12 residues. V lost 0 bases and J 9 bases, leaving 7 bases between the germline ends. Germline V gene data show CDR1 as SGHTA and CDR2 as FQGNSA. CDR3 sequence: CASSLAQGTQYF. The DNA for the CDR3 is TGTGCCAGCAGCTTAGCGCAGGGGACGCAGTATTTT.

This clonotype came up many times. The rearrangement links TRBV10-3 to TRBJ2-1; 14 positions agree with TRBD2. Trimming at V came to 6 bases and at J to 8 bases, leaving 6 bases not matched to a gene. Germline CDR1 ENHRY, CDR2 SYGVKD. The CDR3 runs to 15 residues. The CDR3 region is CAIRPGLAGVYEQFF. Written as DNA, the CDR3 is TGTGCCATCAGGCCGGGACTAGCGGGAGTGTATGAGCAGTTCTTC.

V gene TRBV27 combines with J gene TRBJ2-7; 11 bases agree with TRBD2. J was trimmed by 9 bases and V by 0 bases; bases with no gene match: 7. The V gene's germline CDR1 is MNHEY and CDR2 SMNVEV (reference sequence). CDR3 length: 15 amino acids. In DNA form, the CDR3 reads TGTGCCAGCAGTTTATCTCTGACTAGCGGGGTCGTGCAGTACTTC. Its protein is CASSLSLTSGVVQYF.

The chain uses TRBV20-1 and TRBJ2-2; perhaps TRBD2 as D (6 bases). The germline gives CDR1 DFQATT, CDR2 SNEGSKA (reference sequence). V dropped 4 bases and J dropped 7 bases, with 16 bases sitting between them. This CDR3 is 14 amino acids long. In DNA, the CDR3 is TGCAGTGCTAACTTTGGAGGGCCGGGCGGGGAGCTGTTTTTT. Its protein is CSANFGGPGGELFF.

Many counts were recorded for this clonotype. The J gene is TRBJ2-1, the V gene TRBV20-1; D is perhaps TRBD2 (7 bases). Germline CDR1 reads DFQATT; CDR2 reads SNEGSKA (reference sequence). The CDR3 has 13 residues. Between the trimmed V and J ends, which lost 3 bases and 4 bases, there was a span of 10 bases. CDR3 nucleotide sequence: TGCAGTGCTAGGGGGGGGGCTTACAATGAGCAGTTCTTC. It translates to CSARGGAYNEQFF.